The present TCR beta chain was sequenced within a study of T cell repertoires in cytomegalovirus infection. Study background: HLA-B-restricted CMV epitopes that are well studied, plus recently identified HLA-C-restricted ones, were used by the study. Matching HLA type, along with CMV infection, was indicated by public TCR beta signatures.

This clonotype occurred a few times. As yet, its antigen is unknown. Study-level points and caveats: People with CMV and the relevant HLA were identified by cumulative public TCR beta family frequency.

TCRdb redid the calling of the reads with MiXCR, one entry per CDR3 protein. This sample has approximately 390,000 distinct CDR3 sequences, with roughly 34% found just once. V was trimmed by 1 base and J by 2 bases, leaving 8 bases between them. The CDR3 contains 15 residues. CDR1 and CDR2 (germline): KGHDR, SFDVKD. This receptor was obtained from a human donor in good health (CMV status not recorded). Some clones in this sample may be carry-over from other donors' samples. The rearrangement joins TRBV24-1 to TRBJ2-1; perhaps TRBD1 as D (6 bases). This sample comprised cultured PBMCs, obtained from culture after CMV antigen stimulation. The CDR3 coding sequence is TGTGCCACCAGTGATTTCAGGGGAGCCTACAATGAGCAGTTCTTC. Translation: CATSDFRGAYNEQFF.